This TCR beta chain was captured in a study of cytomegalovirus exposure and HLA in healthy donors. The CDR3 spans 22 residues. The V and J ends lost 2 bases and 3 bases, in that order; junction bases with no gene match: 23. Germline V gene data show CDR1 as SGHRS and CDR2 as YFSETQ. The PCR employed 60 Vbeta primers together with 13 Jbeta primers. The protocol was immunoSEQ multiplex PCR, while the TCRdb copy is restricted to in-frame clones and leaves out a portion. The table lists 200,000 to 250,000 clones, approximately 81% of them singletons. The sample comprised PBMCs. This sequence joins TRBV5-1 and TRBJ2-1, with 10 bases fitting TRBD2. The receptor was isolated from a woman aged 60 to 75 in good health and CMV-seropositive. The CDR3 sequence is CASSFQGLWASGSVGGYNEQFF. CDR3 sequence (DNA): TGCGCCAGCAGCTTTCAAGGCTTGTGGGCTAGCGGGAGTGTAGGGGGCTACAATGAGCAGTTCTTC.